Following are 32 T cell receptor beta chains from one sample sequenced in a study of cytomegalovirus exposure and HLA in healthy donors. Vbeta (60) and Jbeta (13) primers were used in the PCR. Clones were sequenced by immunoSEQ multiplex PCR, and TCRdb holds only the in-frame ones, with some missing. The sample holds roughly 99,000 clones, around 80% seen once. The sample taken for sequencing was PBMCs. These receptors came from a man under 40 in good health and CMV-seropositive.

The chain links TRBV10-3 to TRBJ2-1; possible D gene TRBD1, 6 bases. From germline, CDR1 is ENHRY and CDR2 SYGVKD. The CDR3 spans 16 residues. V lost 2 bases to trimming and J lost 1 base, with 12 bases between them. Here the CDR3 DNA reads TGTGCCATCAGTGAGGCCACAGGGTTATCCTACAATGAGCAGTTCTTC. It specifies CAISEATGLSYNEQFF.

V gene TRBV13 combines with J gene TRBJ1-1, with 7 bases lining up with TRBD1. V was clipped by 1 base and J by 2 bases; unmatched bases: 10. CDR1 and CDR2 from the germline V gene are PRHDT and FYEKMQ (reference sequence). There are 17 residues in the CDR3. The CDR3 nucleotides read TGTGCCAGCAGCTTAGAACAGGGGAGGAGAGGTAACACTGAAGCTTTCTTT. Translating it yields CASSLEQGRRGNTEAFF.

This sequence joins TRBV30 and TRBJ1-5; 7 bases agree with TRBD1. Germline lookup yields CDR1 GTSNPN and CDR2 SVGIG (reference sequence). J lost 4 bases, V lost 3 bases, and 6 bases had no gene match. This CDR3 has 14 amino acids. CDR3 region: CAWRATGSNQPQHF. In nucleotides, the CDR3 is TGTGCCTGGAGGGCGACAGGGAGTAATCAGCCCCAGCATTTT.

The table lists this clone with a count of one. The chain couples TRBV6-6 to TRBJ2-5; 10 nucleotides align to TRBD2. The germline CDR1 and CDR2 sequences are MNHNY and SVGAGI (reference sequence). The CDR3 covers 13 residues. The trim removed 6 bases at V and 10 bases at J, leaving 8 bases unmatched. Here the CDR3 DNA reads TGTGCCAGCAGACAAAGCGGGGGGGCGAACCAGTACTTC. Protein product: CASRQSGGANQYF.

V and J are TRBV6-6 and TRBJ2-3, with D perhaps matching TRBD1 (6 bases). Trimming pared 5 bases from V and 4 bases from J, leaving 16 bases between. CDR3 length equals 15 residues. Germline V CDR1 and CDR2: MNHNY, SVGAGI (reference sequence). The DNA of the CDR3 is TGTGCCAGCAGTAACCTACAGGGTTTGGCAGATACGCAGTATTTT. This codes for CASSNLQGLADTQYF.

As DNA, the CDR3 is TGTGCCAGCAGTGAATCCTGGCAGAGCGTTGGAAGAGAGACCCAGTACTTC. This encodes CASSESWQSVGRETQYF. This chain joins TRBV6-1 and TRBJ2-5, with D unresolved. V was cut by 2 bases and J by 4 bases, with 20 bases left in between. CDR3 length: 17 amino acids. Germline CDR1 and CDR2: MNHNS and SASEGT.

This clone has just one count. The V call is TRBV12-5, the J call TRBJ2-2, with D tentatively TRBD1 (5 bases). CDR3 length: 16 amino acids. Looked up from germline, CDR1 is LGHNT and CDR2 is FRNRAP. V dropped 6 bases and J dropped 3 bases, with 17 bases sitting between them. CDR3: CASGRPLTAYTGELFF. CDR3 DNA: TGTGCTAGTGGCCGCCCCCTGACAGCTTACACCGGGGAGCTGTTTTTT.

This chain links TRBV19 with TRBJ1-2, with 8 bases identical to TRBD1. The junction had 2 bases not matched to a gene; V was cut back by 5 bases and J by 0 bases. Germline-derived CDR1 and CDR2 are LNHDA and SQIVND (reference sequence). This CDR3 has 14 amino acids. The CDR3 reads CASSGTGTNYGYTF. CDR3 DNA: TGTGCCAGTAGTGGGACAGGCACTAACTATGGCTACACCTTC.

This sequence joins TRBV4-2 and TRBJ2-7, with TRBD2 identical over 14 bases. This CDR3 spans 17 amino acids. Germline-derived CDR1 and CDR2 are LGHNA and YNFKEQ. V lost 3 bases and J lost 4; bases outside the gene matches: 8. The CDR3 is CASSHTGTSGGMYEQYF. CDR3 coding DNA: TGTGCCAGCAGCCATACAGGGACTAGCGGGGGCATGTACGAGCAGTACTTC.

The gene calls are TRBV23-1 and TRBJ2-3; D possibly corresponds to TRBD2 (5 bases). TRBV23-1 is designated an ORF whose function remains uncertain. Trimming cost V 4 bases and J 1 base, with 12 bases left between them. The length of the CDR3 is 15 residues. The CDR3 DNA follows: TGCGCCAGCAGTCGGGCGGGCCATTGCACAGATACGCAGTATTTT. It specifies CASSRAGHCTDTQYF.

V usage is TRBV10-2 and J usage is TRBJ1-4; D gene unclear. CDR1 is WSHSY, CDR2 SAAADI, per germline. Deletions cut 2 bases from V and 5 bases from J, with 6 bases between. The CDR3 has 13 residues. In nucleotides, the CDR3 is TGCGCCAGCAGTGAGGACTGGAATGAAAAACTGTTTTTT. Translated: CASSEDWNEKLFF.

The chain recombines TRBV29-1 with TRBJ2-5; a possible D gene is TRBD2 (6 bases). The CDR3 covers 13 residues. V was shortened by 6 bases and J by 4 bases, with 15 bases between the two germline ends. Looked up from germline, CDR1 is SQVTM and CDR2 is ANQGSEA. The CDR3 DNA is TGCAGCGTAATCGGGCGGGGTCGAGAGACCCAGTACTTC. Protein sequence: CSVIGRGRETQYF.

The V gene is TRBV20-1, the J gene TRBJ2-7; tentative D call: TRBD2 (6 bases). V lost 3 bases, J lost 3 bases, and 6 bases lay in between. The CDR3 spans 11 residues. Germline assignment: CDR1 DFQATT and CDR2 SNEGSKA (reference sequence). CDR3 sequence reads: CSARRGYEQYF. The DNA for the CDR3 is TGCAGTGCTAGGCGGGGCTACGAGCAGTACTTC.

The chain combines TRBV4-1 with TRBJ2-1, with D possibly matching TRBD1 (6 bases). The V end was cut by 1 base, the J end by 9 bases, with 19 bases between. Germline loops: CDR1 MGHRA, CDR2 YSYEKL. This CDR3 has 16 residues. CDR3 amino acids: CASSQGVGFQGGEQFF. In DNA, the CDR3 is TGCGCCAGCAGCCAAGGGGTGGGATTCCAAGGGGGTGAGCAGTTCTTC.

This rearrangement joins TRBV6-6 to TRBJ2-3; D ambiguous. This CDR3 region has 15 residues. Trimming removed 2 bases from V and 0 bases from J, with 9 bases in between. Germline CDR1 and CDR2: MNHNY and SVGAGI (reference sequence). The DNA of the CDR3 is TGTGCCAGCAGTTACGTAGCCCAGAGCACAGATACGCAGTATTTT. Its translation: CASSYVAQSTDTQYF.

The J gene is TRBJ2-7, the V gene TRBV5-4, with TRBD1 identical over 7 bases. V dropped 4 bases and J dropped 0; count of bases not matched to a gene: 10. Per the germline V gene, CDR1 is SGHNT and CDR2 is YYREEE (reference sequence). The CDR3 has 16 residues. In nucleotides, the CDR3 is TGTGCCAGCAGCAGAATACAGGGGCTGTACTCCTACGAGCAGTACTTC. Protein: CASSRIQGLYSYEQYF.

This rearrangement joins TRBV13 to TRBJ1-3; D gene unclear. The CDR3 is made up of 14 amino acids. Trimming took off 3 bases at V and 0 bases at J, with 6 bases between the two ends. Germline CDR1 reads PRHDT; CDR2 reads FYEKMQ (reference sequence). CDR3 residues: CASSFHGSGNTIYF. CDR3 DNA: TGTGCCAGCAGCTTCCACGGCTCTGGAAACACCATATATTTT.

A single count supports this clone. The J gene is TRBJ2-1, the V gene TRBV9; D uncertain. Germline values: CDR1 SGDLS, CDR2 YYNGEE. V was shortened by 2 bases and J by 6 bases, with 6 bases between the two germline ends. The CDR3 sequence is 12 residues long. CDR3 amino acids: CASSVGVNEQFF. CDR3 nucleotide sequence: TGTGCCAGCAGCGTGGGCGTCAATGAGCAGTTCTTC.

V usage is TRBV30 and J usage is TRBJ1-3; possibly TRBD1 for D (6 bases). Deletions cut 1 base from V and 0 bases from J, with 10 bases between. Germline CDR1 and CDR2: GTSNPN and SVGIG (reference sequence). This CDR3 is 15 amino acids long. CDR3 loop: CAWSGQALSGNTIYF. The DNA for the CDR3 is TGTGCCTGGAGTGGACAGGCTCTCTCTGGAAACACCATATATTTT.

On this clone itself: Other DNA sequences in this specimen translate into the identical CDR3. The V and J genes are TRBV5-1 and TRBJ2-2, with TRBD1 identical over 11 bases. Trimming took 0 bases from V and 8 from J; bases not matched to a gene: 3. The length of the CDR3 is 15 residues. Germline CDR1 and CDR2: SGHRS and YFSETQ. The CDR3 loop is CASSLGTGGSGELFF. DNA for the CDR3: TGCGCCAGCAGCTTGGGGACAGGGGGCTCGGGGGAGCTGTTTTTT.

The DNA of the CDR3 is TGTGCCAGCAGTTACTCGAAGACTAGGATCTCCTACGAGCAGTACTTC. Protein sequence: CASSYSKTRISYEQYF. The chain combines TRBV6-5 with TRBJ2-7; D is possibly TRBD2 (6 bases). In germline, CDR1 is MNHEY, CDR2 SVGAGI. V was shortened by 0 bases and J by 0 bases, with 12 bases between the two germline ends. This CDR3 spans 16 amino acids.

This clone was found once. The chain uses TRBV29-1 and TRBJ2-7; weak D call: TRBD1 (6 bases). CDR1 is SQVTM, CDR2 ANQGSEA, per germline. This CDR3 is 12 amino acids long. V lost 4 bases and J lost 7, with 14 bases in between. Written as DNA, the CDR3 is TGCAGCGTTGGACACAGGGAGACTGAGCAGTACTTC. Translation gives CSVGHRETEQYF.

For the CDR3, the DNA is TGTGCCAGCATTCTTGACTGGAACTCCTACAATGAGCAGTTCTTC. This gives the protein CASILDWNSYNEQFF. V gene TRBV5-5 combines with J gene TRBJ2-1; no definite D call. The ends were cut back, 6 bases at V and 0 bases at J, with 13 bases in the middle. In germline, CDR1 is SGHKS, CDR2 YYEKEE (reference sequence). The CDR3 has 15 amino acids. Full variable domain (remainder filled in from reference TRBV5-5 and TRBJ2-1): DAGVTQSPTHLIKTRGQQVTLRCSPISGHKSVSWYQQVLGQGPQFIFQYYEKEERGRGNFPDRFSARQFPNYSSELNVNALLLGDSALYLCASILDWNSYNEQFFGPGTRLTVL.

The genes are TRBV6-1 and TRBJ2-3, with TRBD2 matching 8 bases. This CDR3 spans 17 amino acids. CDR1 and CDR2 (germline): MNHNS, SASEGT. Trimming at V came to 3 bases and at J to 4 bases, leaving 12 bases not matched to a gene. This CDR3 reads CASSDQLAGGVADTQYF. DNA for the CDR3: TGTGCCAGCAGTGATCAACTGGCGGGGGGAGTAGCAGATACGCAGTATTTT.

The chain has TRBV7-9 and TRBJ1-1; TRBD1 is a possible D gene (6 bases). V lost 5 bases and J 4 bases, leaving 17 bases between the germline ends. The CDR3 is 15 amino acids. CDR1 is SEHNR and CDR2 is FQNEAQ in the germline V gene (reference sequence). The CDR3: CASSGTDSVRTEAFF. The CDR3 bases are TGTGCCAGCAGCGGTACGGACAGCGTGCGCACTGAAGCTTTCTTT.

The V and J genes are TRBV6-6 and TRBJ1-1, with TRBD1 matching over 12 bases. The CDR3 has 16 residues. Germline values: CDR1 MNHNY, CDR2 SVGAGI (reference sequence). V was pared by 5 bases and J by 2 bases, with 6 bases of the junction left unmatched. The CDR3 sequence: CASSARDRGLNTEAFF. CDR3 DNA: TGTGCCAGCAGTGCCCGGGACAGGGGGCTTAACACTGAAGCTTTCTTT.

The genes are TRBV29-1 and TRBJ2-3; the match to TRBD2 covers 7 bases. The V gene's germline CDR1 is SQVTM and CDR2 ANQGSEA. The CDR3 length is 15 residues. The junction had 12 bases not matched to a gene; V was cut back by 7 bases and J by 2 bases. Written as DNA, the CDR3 is TGCAGCGCACTAACAGCGGGGAAATTCACAGATACGCAGTATTTT. It yields the protein CSALTAGKFTDTQYF.

J is TRBJ1-1 and V is TRBV19; the D is unclear. Germline V gives CDR1 LNHDA, CDR2 SQIVND (reference sequence). The length of the CDR3 is 15 residues. The V end lost 0 bases, the J end lost 0 bases, and 8 bases lay between the germline ends. The CDR3 nucleotides read TGTGCCAGTAGTATAGATGGAGACCTGAACACTGAAGCTTTCTTT. This encodes CASSIDGDLNTEAFF. Supplemented by reference TRBV19 and TRBJ1-1, the full variable domain reads DGGITQSPKYLFRKEGQNVTLSCEQNLNHDAMYWYRQDPGQGLRLIYYSQIVNDFQKGDIAEGYSVSREKKESFPLTVTSAQKNPTAFYLCASSIDGDLNTEAFFGQGTRLTVV.

Remarks on this clone: The junction differs from germline at one of its ends, possibly a read error. The chain has TRBV7-9 and TRBJ2-2; 8 nucleotides line up with TRBD1. The CDR3 extends over 16 amino acids. The V gene's germline CDR1 is SEHNR and CDR2 FQNEAQ (reference sequence). CDR3 amino acids: CSSSSLDRALTGELFF. DNA for the CDR3: TGTTCCAGCAGCAGCTTGGACAGGGCTCTCACCGGGGAGCTGTTTTTT.

The sample holds a few counts of this clone. This rearrangement joins TRBV10-1 to TRBJ1-2; D is unresolved. Trimming cost V 10 bases and J 4 bases, with 25 bases left between them. Germline CDR1 is WNHNN and CDR2 is SYGVQD (reference sequence). The length of the CDR3 is 16 residues. CDR3 sequence (DNA): TGCGCCACCGTTTCTCTATCGCCGGGAGCGCCCTATGGCTACACCTTC. Its protein product is CATVSLSPGAPYGYTF.

The rearrangement links TRBV30 to TRBJ1-1; D uncertain. Trimming left V 1 base short and J 5 bases short, with 8 bases between. The germline V gene has CDR1 GTSNPN and CDR2 SVGIG (reference sequence). This CDR3 is built from 12 residues. CDR3 loop: CAWSAGRTEAFF. As DNA, the CDR3 is TGTGCCTGGAGTGCGGGTCGAACTGAAGCTTTCTTT.

The chain recombines TRBV18 with TRBJ2-7; 12 nucleotides match TRBD2. This CDR3 contains 18 residues. Trimming took 8 bases from V and 3 from J; bases not matched to a gene: 17. Germline assignment: CDR1 KGHSH and CDR2 LQKENI. The chain's CDR3 is CASPTRLAGESILYEQYF. For the CDR3, the DNA is TGTGCCAGCCCGACGAGACTAGCGGGGGAGTCAATCCTCTACGAGCAGTACTTC.